This T cell receptor (beta chain) is drawn from a study of T cell repertoires in cytomegalovirus infection. As for the study in general: It was recently identified HLA-C-restricted and well-studied HLA-B-restricted CMV epitopes that the study used. Public TCR beta signatures provided an indication of both CMV infection and a matching HLA type.

On this clonotype: Its antigen is unidentified.

TCRdb processed the reads anew with MiXCR; each CDR3 protein has one entry. Of a few hundred thousand distinct CDR3 sequences detected, under 45% appear once; the ten largest clones hold around 50%. CDR1 and CDR2 from the germline V gene are SGHRS and YFSETQ. Trimming left V 4 bases short and J 3 bases short, with 13 bases between. This CDR3 has 14 amino acids. Study results and caveats: Predominance within the ex vivo response was attributable to HLA-C-restricted CMV-specific TCR beta clonotypes. Carriers of CMV plus the relevant HLA were identified by cumulative public TCR beta family frequency.

The sequence was obtained from a human donor in good health (CMV status not recorded). Some clones in this sample may be carry-over from other donors' samples. Material: cultured PBMCs, obtained from culture after CMV antigen stimulation. V is TRBV5-1 and J is TRBJ2-5; D possibly corresponds to TRBD2 (6 bases). The CDR3 protein is CASSQGGLKETQYF. CDR3 nucleotides: TGCGCCAGCAGCCAGGGAGGTTTGAAAGAGACCCAGTACTTC.